Presented here are 22 T cell receptor beta chains from one specimen sequenced in a study of blood T cell repertoires in COVID-19. This table comes from immunoSEQ multiplex PCR, and its TCRdb copy is limited to in-frame clones, with some not included. The data show some 76,000 clones, approximately 80% seen once. The specimen was peripheral blood. The receptors were gathered from a woman in her fifties or sixties with acute or convalescent COVID-19.

The V and J genes are TRBV10-3 and TRBJ2-4; D call uncertain. Germline V gene data show CDR1 as ENHRY and CDR2 as SYGVKD. Trimming left V 3 bases short and J 1 base short, with 10 bases between. CDR3 size: 15 residues. The CDR3 spells CAISENTAAKNIQYF. The DNA of the CDR3 is TGTGCCATCAGTGAAAATACAGCCGCCAAAAACATTCAGTACTTC.

This clone appeared once. This rearrangement joins TRBV6-2 or TRBV6-3 to TRBJ1-2; D might be TRBD1 (6 bases). Between the trimmed V and J ends, which lost 6 bases and 4 bases, there was a span of 12 bases. The CDR3 loop spans 13 amino acids. Germline-derived CDR1 and CDR2 are MNHEY and SVGEGT. For the CDR3, the DNA is TGTGCCAGCAGCCCCAGGGGAGCCTATGGCTACACCTTC. Protein sequence: CASSPRGAYGYTF.

CDR3 nucleotides: TGCGCCAGCAGCTTGGATAGAGAACGCCCTAATGAAAAACTGTTTTTT. Protein: CASSLDRERPNEKLFF. The V and J genes are TRBV5-1 and TRBJ1-4; no clear D gene. The germline V and J ends were trimmed by 0 bases and 3 bases, with 12 bases remaining between them. The length of the CDR3 is 16 residues. Per germline, CDR1 SGHRS and CDR2 YFSETQ.

V gene TRBV20-1 combines with J gene TRBJ1-1; 7 bases are shared with TRBD1. Trimming took 3 bases from V and 3 from J; bases not matched to a gene: 13. The germline V gene has CDR1 DFQATT and CDR2 SNEGSKA (reference sequence). The CDR3 runs 16 residues. Here the CDR3 reads CSASSRQGAWDTEAFF. DNA for the CDR3: TGCAGTGCTAGTTCAAGACAGGGTGCGTGGGACACTGAAGCTTTCTTT.

J is TRBJ1-4 and V is TRBV30, with a tentative D call TRBD1 (6 bases). The CDR3 is 13 amino acids. Germline CDR1 is GTSNPN and CDR2 is SVGIG (reference sequence). The V and J ends lost 0 bases and 8 bases respectively, with 10 bases between them. In DNA form, the CDR3 reads TGTGCCTGGAGTGTGCAGGGGCGGGAAAAACTGTTTTTT. This sequence encodes CAWSVQGREKLFF.

The sample holds a few counts of this clone. This CDR3 is also generated by other DNA sequences in the sample. The V call is TRBV5-1, the J call TRBJ2-1; D is possibly TRBD1 (7 bases). Germline V gives CDR1 SGHRS, CDR2 YFSETQ. Trimming removed 0 bases at V and 3 bases at J, with 10 bases between. This CDR3 comprises 15 residues. This chain's CDR3 is CASSLGQGGYNEQFF. CDR3 in DNA: TGCGCCAGCAGCTTGGGGCAGGGGGGCTACAATGAGCAGTTCTTC.

The chain couples TRBV24-1 to TRBJ1-5; D is possibly TRBD1 (6 bases). V was trimmed by 1 base and J by 0 bases, leaving 12 bases between them. CDR3 length equals 17 residues. Germline V gives CDR1 KGHDR, CDR2 SFDVKD. The chain's CDR3 is CATSDFGTLYSNQPQHF. Here the CDR3 DNA reads TGTGCCACCAGTGATTTCGGGACACTGTATAGCAATCAGCCCCAGCATTTT.

The V call is TRBV20-1, the J call TRBJ2-1; D gene uncertain. Germline values: CDR1 DFQATT, CDR2 SNEGSKA (reference sequence). V lost 3 bases to trimming and J lost 6 bases, with 12 bases between them. The CDR3 sequence is 13 residues long. CDR3 in DNA: TGCAGTGCTAGTGCCGGAGTCGGCAATGAGCAGTTCTTC. Its translation is CSASAGVGNEQFF.

This clone was detected a few times. The chain couples TRBV5-1 to TRBJ1-2; TRBD1 agrees at 9 bases. Germline V CDR1 and CDR2: SGHRS, YFSETQ. Losses at the gene ends were 3 bases for V and 5 bases for J; bases not matched to a gene: 8. The CDR3 has 15 amino acids. The CDR3 reads CASSSSDRGSYGYTF. In nucleotides, the CDR3 is TGCGCCAGCAGCTCCTCGGACAGGGGTTCTTATGGCTACACCTTC.

J is TRBJ1-2 and V is TRBV29-1; D is unclear. This CDR3 has 13 amino acids. Deletions cut 5 bases from V and 4 bases from J, with 14 bases between. Germline lookup yields CDR1 SQVTM and CDR2 ANQGSEA. The CDR3 here is CSVRPGLSYGYTF. CDR3 nucleotide sequence: TGCAGCGTTAGGCCTGGACTCAGCTATGGCTACACCTTC.

This rearrangement joins TRBV4-1 to TRBJ2-5; 7 nucleotides match TRBD2. Germline CDR1 is MGHRA and CDR2 is YSYEKL. The V gene end was trimmed by 0 bases and the J gene end by 2 bases; junction bases not matched to a gene: 6. CDR3 length: 16 amino acids. The CDR3, as DNA: TGCGCCAGCAGCCAAGATTGGCGGGGGTCACAAGAGACCCAGTACTTC. Amino acids: CASSQDWRGSQETQYF.

The chain links TRBV12-3 or TRBV12-4 to TRBJ1-1; 8 bases match TRBD1. This CDR3 has 13 residues. V lost 5 bases, J lost 5 bases, and 4 bases stayed unmatched. CDR3 loop: CASSQGQGTEAFF. The DNA for the CDR3 is TGTGCCAGCAGTCAAGGACAGGGAACTGAAGCTTTCTTT.

The CDR3 region has the DNA TGCGCCAGCAGTCAGGGCAACCTCACTGAAGCTTTCTTT. Translation gives CASSQGNLTEAFF. The chain has TRBV23-1 and TRBJ1-1; the D is unclear. TRBV23-1 is reported as an ORF; its role is uncertain. The CDR3 runs to 13 residues. V gave up 3 bases and J gave up 4 bases, with 9 bases separating them.

The CDR3 here is CASSLETGYGYTF. The CDR3 coding sequence is TGTGCCAGCAGCTTGGAAACGGGGTATGGCTACACCTTC. The chain employs TRBV5-4 and TRBJ1-2; no clear D. The CDR3 loop spans 13 amino acids. The V and J ends lost 0 bases and 5 bases respectively, with 8 bases between them. Germline values: CDR1 SGHNT, CDR2 YYREEE (reference sequence). Complete variable domain (other parts from reference TRBV5-4 and TRBJ1-2): ETGVTQSPTHLIKTRGQQVTLRCSSQSGHNTVSWYQQALGQGPQFIFQYYREEENGRGNFPPRFSGLQFPNYSSELNVNALELDDSALYLCASSLETGYGYTFGSGTRLTVV.

CDR3 region: CSVERQAGETQYF. The CDR3 DNA is TGCAGCGTTGAACGACAGGCGGGTGAGACCCAGTACTTC. The genes are TRBV29-1 and TRBJ2-5; a weak D match, TRBD1 (6 bases). The germline CDR1 and CDR2 sequences are SQVTM and ANQGSEA. The CDR3 runs 13 residues. V lost 2 bases, J lost 5 bases, and 12 bases lay in between.

The chain uses TRBV6-5 and TRBJ1-2; 8 bases agree with TRBD1. The CDR3 sequence is 14 residues long. The ends lost 2 bases at V and 7 bases at J; junction bases unmatched: 6. Germline V gene lookup returns CDR1 MNHEY and CDR2 SVGAGI. The CDR3 DNA reads as TGTGCCAGCAGTTACGAACAGGGGGGGGGTGGCTACACCTTC. As protein: CASSYEQGGGGYTF.

Only one count was recorded for this clone. The chain employs TRBV7-9 and TRBJ1-1; D remains ambiguous. The germline V gene has CDR1 SEHNR and CDR2 FQNEAQ (reference sequence). The CDR3 totals 12 residues. The V end was cut by 3 bases, the J end by 2 bases, with 4 bases between. CDR3 sequence: CASSFVNTEAFF. The CDR3 region has the DNA TGTGCCAGCAGCTTCGTAAACACTGAAGCTTTCTTT.

This chain uses TRBV18 with TRBJ1-2; D is unclear. CDR1 is KGHSH, CDR2 LQKENI, per germline. V gave up 2 bases and J gave up 6 bases, with 16 bases separating them. The CDR3 is 15 residues long. In DNA, the CDR3 is TGTGCCAGCTCACCATTCTCGGCAGTACGGGATGGCTACACCTTC. This sequence encodes CASSPFSAVRDGYTF.

V and J are TRBV28 and TRBJ1-2, with D hard to call. CDR1 MDHEN and CDR2 SYDVKM come from the germline V gene. The CDR3 is made up of 11 amino acids. Trimming shortened V by 8 bases and J by 5 bases, and 9 bases separated the two germline ends. CDR3 bases: TGTGCCAGCGTACAAGAATATGGCTACACCTTC. This encodes CASVQEYGYTF.

The chain is built from TRBV7-9 and TRBJ1-3; D is perhaps TRBD1 (5 bases). With 2 bases removed from V and 2 bases from J, the gap between germline ends came to 7 bases. Germline V gene data show CDR1 as SEHNR and CDR2 as FQNEAQ (reference sequence). This CDR3 is 14 amino acids long. The CDR3 protein is CASSLKGAGNTIYF. CDR3 DNA: TGTGCCAGCAGCTTAAAAGGGGCTGGAAACACCATATATTTT.

The CDR3: CASSGDSLFSGNTIYF. DNA of the CDR3: TGTGCCAGCAGTGGGGACAGCCTATTCTCTGGAAACACCATATATTTT. The chain joins TRBV6-4 to TRBJ1-3; 7 bases align to TRBD1. The CDR3 is 16 amino acids. The germline CDR1 and CDR2 sequences are MRHNA and SNTAGT. With 4 bases clipped from V and 0 bases from J, the junction kept 6 bases outside the gene matches.

The CDR3 nucleotides are TGTGCCAGCAGCGAGGTAGGAGTACTAGAGGCTTTCTTT. Protein product: CASSEVGVLEAFF. The J gene is TRBJ1-1, the V gene TRBV5-6; D is unresolved. CDR1 and CDR2 from the germline V gene are SGHDT and YYEEEE. V was shortened by 4 bases and J by 11 bases, with 18 bases between the two germline ends. CDR3 size: 13 residues.